Listed below are T cell receptor beta chains from one sample, sequenced in a study of CD8 T cells in ankylosing spondylitis. MiXCR, applied by TCRdb to the 5' RACE reads, yields one record per CDR3 protein. The sample holds roughly 700,000 distinct CDR3 sequences, under 20% seen once. Sequencing was performed on blood, either unsorted or a sorted T cell fraction (not recorded which). The receptors stem from a male donor with ankylosing spondylitis. Each CDR3 is given with its conserved first and last residue. The D gene is left open where the match is weak.

d_gene,j_gene,v_gene,CDR3aa
.,TRBJ1-4,TRBV5-1,CASSTGRTNEKLFF
.,TRBJ2-1,TRBV28,CASSLNPVNEQFF
.,TRBJ2-3,TRBV20-1,CSARGTDTQYF
TRBD2,TRBJ2-2,TRBV5-1,CASSLEVAGNTGELFF
TRBD2,TRBJ2-2,TRBV12-3/TRBV12-4,CASRGGLVNTGELFF
.,TRBJ2-7,TRBV4-1,CASSQTKRATYEQYF
.,TRBJ1-1,TRBV5-1,CASSLAGLDTEAFF
TRBD1,TRBJ2-7,TRBV11-3,CASRPWTGLDEQYF
.,TRBJ1-1,TRBV7-9,CASSITGSDAFF
.,TRBJ1-1,TRBV7-2,CASSFMTEKNTEAFF
.,TRBJ1-2,TRBV20-1,CSASGKGYGYTF
TRBD1,TRBJ2-7,TRBV7-9,CASSLVRGGDSYEQYF
.,TRBJ1-5,TRBV12-3/TRBV12-4,CACSPGGKIEHSNQPQHF
TRBD1,TRBJ1-4,TRBV19,CASSTRQGTTNEKLFF
.,TRBJ1-1,TRBV20-1,CSARGQYTEAFF
.,TRBJ1-2,TRBV6-1,CASSGGGSVDGYTF
TRBD1,TRBJ2-7,TRBV4-1,CASSQDPGGRAQQYF
TRBD1,TRBJ1-6,TRBV7-8,CASSSTTGVNSPLHF
.,TRBJ2-4,TRBV6-2/TRBV6-3,CASSYDTTKNIQYF
.,TRBJ1-1,TRBV10-3,CAISDGSRKNTEAFF
TRBD1,TRBJ2-6,TRBV4-1,CASSQTGGTGRSGANVLTF
TRBD2,TRBJ2-7,TRBV12-3/TRBV12-4,CASSLAYGRVSYEQYF
.,TRBJ1-1,TRBV5-1,CASSLNPTVSSEAFF
TRBD1,TRBJ2-1,TRBV29-1,CSVETGGTAYNEQFF
.,TRBJ2-7,TRBV7-8,CASSNLKLAGGTYEQYF
.,TRBJ1-2,TRBV4-1,CASSQGEQGPNYGYTF
TRBD2,TRBJ2-5,TRBV28,CASSSPGGGLETQYF
.,TRBJ1-2,TRBV4-1,CASSQKGPAQGYGYTF
.,TRBJ2-7,TRBV20-1,CSARTPSSYEQYF
TRBD2,TRBJ2-4,TRBV20-1,CSARTPWGGGLAKNIQYF
.,TRBJ1-2,TRBV19,CASSKKDANYGYTF
TRBD2,TRBJ2-5,TRBV20-1,CSAREGGRWTQYF
.,TRBJ2-7,TRBV6-1,CASSEPGLGDYEQYF
.,TRBJ2-7,TRBV3-1,CASSPRFSGNEQYF
TRBD1,TRBJ2-6,TRBV3-1,CASSPGTGGPGANVLTF
TRBD1,TRBJ2-1,TRBV3-1,CASSRGQAGYNEQFF
.,TRBJ2-2,TRBV7-9,CASSLALGVGTGELFF
.,TRBJ1-5,TRBV20-1,CSARRQNQPQHF
TRBD1,TRBJ1-2,TRBV29-1,CSVVGQGHGYTF
.,TRBJ2-1,TRBV6-2/TRBV6-3,CASSTAFYNEQFF
TRBD1,TRBJ1-5,TRBV24-1,CATSDTKTGGNQPQHF
.,TRBJ2-7,TRBV7-2,CASSLLEGESYEQYF
TRBD1,TRBJ1-1,TRBV4-1,CASSQVGQGGEAFF
.,TRBJ2-5,TRBV9,CASSSGTLLQETQYF
TRBD1,TRBJ1-5,TRBV10-3,CAISEGQGAPGLGQPQHF